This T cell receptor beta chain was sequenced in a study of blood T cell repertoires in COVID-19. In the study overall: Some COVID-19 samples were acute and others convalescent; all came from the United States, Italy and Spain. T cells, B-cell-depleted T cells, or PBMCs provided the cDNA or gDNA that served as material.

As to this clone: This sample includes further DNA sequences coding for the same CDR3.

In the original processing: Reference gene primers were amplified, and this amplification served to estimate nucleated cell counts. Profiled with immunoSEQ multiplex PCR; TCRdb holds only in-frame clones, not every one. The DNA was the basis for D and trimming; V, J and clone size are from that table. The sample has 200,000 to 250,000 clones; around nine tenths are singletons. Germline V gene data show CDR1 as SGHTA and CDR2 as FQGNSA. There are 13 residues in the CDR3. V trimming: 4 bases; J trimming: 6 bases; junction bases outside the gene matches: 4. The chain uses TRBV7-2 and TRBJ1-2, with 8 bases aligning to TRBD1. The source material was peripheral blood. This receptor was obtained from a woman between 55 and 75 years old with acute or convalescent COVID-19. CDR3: CASSSSTGDGYTF. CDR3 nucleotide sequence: TGTGCCAGCAGCTCCTCGACAGGGGATGGCTACACCTTC.